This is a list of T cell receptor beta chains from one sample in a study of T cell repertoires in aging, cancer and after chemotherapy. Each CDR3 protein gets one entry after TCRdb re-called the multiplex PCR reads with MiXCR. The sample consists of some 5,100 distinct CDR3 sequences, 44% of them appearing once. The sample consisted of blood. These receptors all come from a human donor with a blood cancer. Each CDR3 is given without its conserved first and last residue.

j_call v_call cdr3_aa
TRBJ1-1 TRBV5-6 ASSLGGRGVTEAF
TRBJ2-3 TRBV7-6 ASSLLQKDTQY
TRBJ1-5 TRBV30 AWSTVNSNQPQH
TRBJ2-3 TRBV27 ASSLRGNIDYTQY
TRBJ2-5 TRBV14 ASSQGLAETQY
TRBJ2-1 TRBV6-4 ASSDSYGPNEQF
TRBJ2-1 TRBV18 ASSPTSGAAGQF
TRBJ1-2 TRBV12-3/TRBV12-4 ASSSGQGWSYT
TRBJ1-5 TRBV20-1 SARDQIRGSVVNQPQH
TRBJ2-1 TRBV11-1 ASSPLLAGGYNEQF
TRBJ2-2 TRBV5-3 ASSSGTANTGELF
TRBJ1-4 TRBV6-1 ASSDIPFQEKLF
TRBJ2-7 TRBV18 ASSRLTGTVSYEQY
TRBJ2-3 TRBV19 ASGQPSTDTQY
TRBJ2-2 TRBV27 ASRTGDTGELF
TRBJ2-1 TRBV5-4 ASSGRGGGGGNEQF
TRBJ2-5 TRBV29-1 SVPLQIFGETQY
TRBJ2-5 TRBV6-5 ASNTGMGSQETQY
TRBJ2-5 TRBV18 ASSRDQGSEETQY
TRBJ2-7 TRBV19 ASSTDRSGEQY
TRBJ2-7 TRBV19 ASSSRGSSGGHEQY
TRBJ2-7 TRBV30 AWSLGQTYEQY
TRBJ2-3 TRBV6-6 ASSKATGLSDTQY
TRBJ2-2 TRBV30 AWRDTGELF
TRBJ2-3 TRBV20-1 SARLSTDTQY
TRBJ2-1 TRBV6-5 ASSYSGAGGYNEQF
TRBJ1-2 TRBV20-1 SAREGTGGLHYT
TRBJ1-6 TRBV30 AWSGGAGGNSPLH